The 27 T cell receptor beta chains below come from one sample, sequenced in a study of T cells in Graves' hyperthyroidism and ophthalmopathy. The TCR beta CDR3 regions underwent amplification using RNA transcripts as the source. The HTBI primer set served for first-round RT-PCR of the TCR CDR3. TCRdb re-called the multiplex PCR reads through MiXCR, storing one row per CDR3 protein. The data hold hundreds of thousands of distinct CDR3 sequences, with 16% observed a single time. The sequenced sample consisted of blood. The source of these receptors is a young woman with Graves' hyperthyroidism.

This clonotype was seen a handful of times. The V gene is TRBV2, the J gene TRBJ1-3; D possibly corresponds to TRBD1 (6 bases). Germline V gene data show CDR1 as SNHLY and CDR2 as FYNNEI. V gave up 6 bases and J gave up 0 bases, with 15 bases separating them. The CDR3 is made up of 16 amino acids. CDR3 sequence reads: CASRGNRDYSGNTIYF. The DNA of the CDR3 is TGTGCCAGCAGGGGGAACAGGGATTACTCTGGAAACACCATATATTTT.

This sequence joins TRBV19 and TRBJ2-7; D tentatively reads TRBD1 or TRBD2 (5 bases each). Trimming took 0 bases from V and 4 from J, leaving 25 bases between them. The CDR3 consists of 19 residues. The germline CDR1 and CDR2 sequences are LNHDA and SQIVND (reference sequence). The CDR3 is CASSIDLGVREGPGYEQYF. The CDR3 coding sequence is TGTGCCAGTAGTATAGATCTGGGTGTTCGTGAGGGGCCGGGATACGAGCAGTACTTC.

J is TRBJ2-1 and V is TRBV24-1, with D hard to call. V gave up 1 base and J gave up 8 bases, with 2 bases separating them. This CDR3 contains 11 residues. Germline V gene sequence: CDR1 KGHDR, CDR2 SFDVKD. This chain's CDR3 is CATSDLDEQFF. The CDR3 region has the DNA TGTGCCACCAGTGATTTAGATGAGCAGTTCTTC.

Ten or more counts support this clonotype. The rearrangement links TRBV7-2 to TRBJ1-5; 7 bases are shared with TRBD1. J gave up 2 bases and V 1 base, and 2 bases lay outside the gene matches. Looked up from germline, CDR1 is SGHTA and CDR2 is FQGNSA. This CDR3 comprises 15 residues. The CDR3 DNA reads TGTGCCAGCAGCTTAGGGAGGGGGCGCAATCAGCCCCAGCATTTT. This gives the protein CASSLGRGRNQPQHF.

The chain joins TRBV5-1 to TRBJ2-6; possibly TRBD1 for D (5 bases). Germline lookup yields CDR1 SGHRS and CDR2 YFSETQ. The V end was cut by 5 bases, the J end by 4 bases, with 16 bases between. The CDR3 is made up of 16 amino acids. The CDR3 spells CASSREGAAGANVLTF. CDR3 DNA: TGCGCCAGCAGTAGAGAAGGGGCTGCGGGGGCCAACGTCCTGACTTTC.

This clonotype appeared a few times. This chain connects TRBV9 to TRBJ2-3; tentative D call: TRBD2 (6 bases). CDR1 and CDR2 from the germline V gene are SGDLS and YYNGEE. Trimming took 0 bases from V and 2 from J, leaving 10 bases between them. The CDR3 loop spans 15 amino acids. The CDR3 nucleotides are TGTGCCAGCAGCGTAGAGGGCGGGGCCACAGATACGCAGTATTTT. Translated, it gives CASSVEGGATDTQYF.

This clonotype was found many times. This sequence joins TRBV7-2 and TRBJ2-7, with D perhaps TRBD1 (6 bases). Germline V lookup: CDR1 SGHTA, CDR2 FQGNSA. CDR3 length equals 15 residues. Trimming shortened V by 4 bases and J by 3 bases, and 16 bases separated the two germline ends. In DNA form, the CDR3 reads TGTGCCAGCAGCTCCCATCCTTTAGGGGGCTACGAGCAGTACTTC. It specifies CASSSHPLGGYEQYF.

This clonotype was observed many times. The rearrangement joins TRBV20-1 to TRBJ1-4; D is ambiguous. Deletions cut 6 bases from V and 6 bases from J, with 17 bases between. Germline V lookup: CDR1 DFQATT, CDR2 SNEGSKA (reference sequence). This CDR3 is 14 amino acids long. CDR3 in DNA: TGCAGTGCCCCTCGGAGGAGTCGGGATGAAAAACTGTTTTTT. It is translated as CSAPRRSRDEKLFF.

This chain links TRBV4-1 with TRBJ2-4, with D tentatively TRBD1 (6 bases). Trimming took 0 bases from V and 1 from J, leaving 13 bases between them. The CDR3 extends over 17 amino acids. Germline V gene data show CDR1 as MGHRA and CDR2 as YSYEKL. CDR3 amino acids: CASSQETGQMAKNIQYF. Here the CDR3 DNA reads TGCGCCAGCAGCCAAGAAACGGGACAAATGGCCAAAAACATTCAGTACTTC.

This chain joins TRBV12-3 or TRBV12-4 and TRBJ1-5, with a tentative D call TRBD1 (5 bases). V was shortened by 5 bases and J by 7 bases, with 15 bases between the two germline ends. The CDR3 runs 14 residues. The CDR3 DNA follows: TGTGCCAGCAGTCCAGTGGGGGGGAAACAGCCCCAGCATTTT. This translates into CASSPVGGKQPQHF.

This clonotype was picked up a small number of times. V and J are TRBV10-2 and TRBJ1-1; 7 bases line up with TRBD1. V dropped 7 bases and J dropped 7; count of bases not matched to a gene: 6. The CDR3 is made up of 12 amino acids. Germline V CDR1 and CDR2: WSHSY, SAAADI. Written as DNA, the CDR3 is TGCGCCAGCACCCAAAGACAGGGTGAAGCTTTCTTT. This encodes CASTQRQGEAFF.

This clonotype was observed a few times. This sequence joins TRBV4-3 and TRBJ2-4; 8 bases map to TRBD2. Trimming at V came to 0 bases and at J to 6 bases, leaving 7 bases not matched to a gene. Germline V gene sequence: CDR1 LGHNA, CDR2 YSLEER. The CDR3 runs to 16 residues. The CDR3: CASSQDLAGGANIQYF. The CDR3 bases are TGCGCCAGCAGCCAAGATTTGGCGGGGGGAGCAAACATTCAGTACTTC.

Points on this clonotype: One junction end disagrees with the germline gene, perhaps due to a read error. This rearrangement joins TRBV29-1 to TRBJ2-1; D perhaps matches TRBD2 (5 bases). This CDR3 region has 16 residues. Germline V gene data show CDR1 as SQVTM and CDR2 as ANQGSEA. The CDR3 sequence is CRGHWGRWRSYSEQFF. CDR3 coding DNA: TGCAGAGGTCATTGGGGTCGGTGGAGGTCCTACAGTGAGCAGTTCTTC.

V and J are TRBV12-3 or TRBV12-4 and TRBJ1-1; D gene ambiguous. The CDR3 spans 13 residues. Trimming removed 8 bases from V and 3 bases from J, with 13 bases in between. The CDR3 region has the DNA TGTGCCAGCCGAAGAGGGATGCACACTGAAGCTTTCTTT. This sequence encodes CASRRGMHTEAFF.

The gene calls are TRBV3-1 and TRBJ2-7, with D perhaps TRBD2 (5 bases). This CDR3 spans 13 amino acids. Deletions cut 0 bases from V and 9 bases from J, with 12 bases between. Germline-derived CDR1 and CDR2 are LGHDT and YNNKEL (reference sequence). The CDR3 DNA sequence: TGTGCCAGCAGCCAAGATCGGCTAGCCGTGCAGTACTTC. The encoded protein is CASSQDRLAVQYF.

This clonotype was seen a handful of times. One end of the junction is discordant with germline, which a read error may explain. V and J are TRBV11-2 and TRBJ2-1, with 8 bases that match TRBD2. Germline CDR1 reads SGHAT; CDR2 reads FQNNGV. The CDR3 is made up of 15 amino acids. In DNA form, the CDR3 reads TGTGCCAGCAGGAGAGCGGGGGAGAAGGACAATGAGCAGCTCTTC. Amino acids: CASRRAGEKDNEQLF.

In its sample, this clonotype was seen many times. CDR3 protein: CASSQDRLASDTQYF. The CDR3 bases are TGTGCCAGCAGCCAAGATCGACTAGCCTCAGATACGCAGTATTTT. The chain joins TRBV3-1 to TRBJ2-3; 7 bases align to TRBD2. The V gene end was trimmed by 0 bases and the J gene end by 4 bases; junction bases not matched to a gene: 4. CDR1 is LGHDT and CDR2 is YNNKEL in the germline V gene (reference sequence). CDR3 length: 15 amino acids.

Many counts were recorded for this clonotype. This chain links TRBV27 with TRBJ1-2; 8 nucleotides match TRBD1. CDR3 length: 14 amino acids. Germline V gene data show CDR1 as MNHEY and CDR2 as SMNVEV (reference sequence). The V segment lost 6 bases and the J segment 8 bases; nucleotides outside the gene matches: 11. CDR3 nucleotides: TGTGCCAGCAGACCACAGGGGGGTAAGGGGGGCTACACCTTC. This gives the protein CASRPQGGKGGYTF.

In this sample, this clonotype turned up many times. The chain couples TRBV2 to TRBJ1-5; D is ambiguous. V was shortened by 6 bases and J by 7 bases, with 13 bases between the two germline ends. CDR3 length: 13 residues. The germline V gene has CDR1 SNHLY and CDR2 FYNNEI. As DNA, the CDR3 is TGTGCCAGCAGGGCTGGATTGGGACAGCCCCAGCATTTT. Residues: CASRAGLGQPQHF.

There are many counts of this clonotype. The rearrangement links TRBV4-1 to TRBJ2-7; 10 positions agree with TRBD2. Germline V gene data show CDR1 as MGHRA and CDR2 as YSYEKL. This CDR3 is 16 amino acids long. The J segment lost 7 bases and the V segment lost 1 base, leaving 10 bases of the junction unmatched. The CDR3 loop is CASSQVWLAGDDEQYF. CDR3 DNA sequence: TGCGCCAGCAGCCAAGTTTGGCTAGCGGGAGATGATGAGCAGTACTTC.

The table lists this clonotype with many counts. This chain joins TRBV28 and TRBJ1-6; the D is unclear. The CDR3 contains 13 residues. Per germline, CDR1 MDHEN and CDR2 SYDVKM. Trimming removed 6 bases at V and 9 bases at J, with 12 bases between. DNA for the CDR3: TGTGCCAGCAGCCCAAGGCCGGGTTCACCCCTCCACTTT. This encodes CASSPRPGSPLHF.

In this sample, this clonotype turned up many times. Here the CDR3 reads CASSYMTSGSVEQFF. CDR3 nucleotides: TGTGCCAGCAGCTATATGACTAGCGGGAGTGTTGAGCAGTTCTTC. The chain combines TRBV7-9 with TRBJ2-1, with 12 positions matching TRBD2. After removal of 4 bases from V and 9 bases from J, the junction contained 7 bases not matched to a gene. The CDR3 is made up of 15 amino acids. CDR1 and CDR2 from the germline V gene are SEHNR and FQNEAQ (reference sequence).

The chain links TRBV7-2 to TRBJ2-3; 13 bases are shared with TRBD2. The V segment lost 4 bases and the J segment 4 bases; nucleotides outside the gene matches: 2. The CDR3 has 15 residues. The germline V gene has CDR1 SGHTA and CDR2 FQGNSA. The CDR3 coding sequence is TGTGCCAGCAGCTGGACTAGCGGGAGTGCAGATACGCAGTATTTT. Translating gives CASSWTSGSADTQYF. The whole variable domain, filled in from reference TRBV7-2 and TRBJ2-3, reads GAGVSQSPSNKVTEKGKDVELRCDPISGHTALYWYRQSLGQGLEFLIYFQGNSAPDKSGLPSDRFSAERTGGSVSTLTIQRTQQEDSAVYLCASSWTSGSADTQYFGPGTRLTVL.

This clonotype showed up many times. The chain uses TRBV7-8 and TRBJ1-5, with 9 bases lining up with TRBD1. J lost 4 bases, V lost 5 bases, and 9 bases had no gene match. The CDR3 length is 16 residues. Per germline, CDR1 SGHVS and CDR2 FQNEAQ. CDR3 sequence (DNA): TGTGCCAGCAGCACACAGGGGGCGCGGTCTAATCAGCCCCAGCATTTT. Protein sequence: CASSTQGARSNQPQHF.

The rearrangement joins TRBV12-3 or TRBV12-4 to TRBJ2-1, with D possibly being TRBD2 (5 bases). The CDR3 loop spans 16 amino acids. V shed 6 bases and J shed 4 bases, with 19 bases lying between them. The CDR3 DNA sequence: TGTGCCAGCAGCCTACCGAGCGGCCTGGATTACAATGAGCAGTTCTTC. This translates into CASSLPSGLDYNEQFF.

This clonotype was observed many times. V and J are TRBV2 and TRBJ2-1, with TRBD1 matching over 7 bases. This CDR3 region has 18 residues. Germline trimming cut 1 base from V and 4 bases from J; bases unmatched to any gene: 13. The germline CDR1 and CDR2 sequences are SNHLY and FYNNEI. CDR3: CASSEVGKGAVIYNEQFF. The CDR3 coding sequence is TGTGCCAGCAGTGAAGTGGGGAAGGGGGCTGTAATATACAATGAGCAGTTCTTC. The variable domain in full, completed from reference TRBV2 and TRBJ2-1, reads EPEVTQTPSHQVTQMGQEVILRCVPISNHLYFYWYRQILGQKVEFLVSFYNNEISEKSEIFDDQFSVERPDGSNFTLKIRSTKLEDSAMYFCASSEVGKGAVIYNEQFFGPGTRLTVL.

The chain has TRBV29-1 and TRBJ2-1; D is ambiguous. The CDR3 contains 11 residues. The germline gives CDR1 SQVTM, CDR2 ANQGSEA. The V end was cut by 8 bases, the J end by 6 bases, with 11 bases between. The CDR3 reads CSTAQANEQFF. CDR3 sequence (DNA): TGCAGCACCGCCCAGGCCAATGAGCAGTTCTTC.